This TCR beta chain was sequenced during a study of OX40 agonist ivuxolimab in advanced cancers. Study information: Each patient was given ivuxolimab into a vein every 2 weeks, at 0.01 to 10 mg/kg. A diagnosis of hepatocellular carcinoma, melanoma, renal cell or head and neck cancer was present in dose-escalation patients. Partial responses occurred in Three dose-escalation patients, one with hepatocellular carcinoma and two with cutaneous melanoma. Regarding the study as a whole: In the 0.1 to 3.0 mg/kg range, CD4+ and CD8+ blood T cells had expanded clonally by week 6.

Germline loops: CDR1 SGHRS, CDR2 YFSETQ. J gave up 7 bases and V 4 bases, and 10 bases lay outside the gene matches. The CDR3 has 14 amino acids. This clone was found once. Antigen specificity is unknown. Sequencing was performed with immunoSEQ multiplex PCR; in TCRdb, only in-frame clones are kept and a portion is missing. The table records 60,000 to 70,000 clones, roughly nine tenths of them present only once. The chain joins TRBV5-1 to TRBJ1-2, with 7 bases matching TRBD1. The sequence was collected from an adult with an advanced solid tumor such as melanoma, head and neck, liver or kidney cancer. Specimen: CD4+ or CD8+ T cells sorted from blood, collected in a trial of the OX40 agonist ivuxolimab. The CDR3 is CASSGTAPLGGYTF. The CDR3 DNA follows: TGCGCCAGCAGCGGGACAGCCCCCTTAGGTGGCTACACCTTC.